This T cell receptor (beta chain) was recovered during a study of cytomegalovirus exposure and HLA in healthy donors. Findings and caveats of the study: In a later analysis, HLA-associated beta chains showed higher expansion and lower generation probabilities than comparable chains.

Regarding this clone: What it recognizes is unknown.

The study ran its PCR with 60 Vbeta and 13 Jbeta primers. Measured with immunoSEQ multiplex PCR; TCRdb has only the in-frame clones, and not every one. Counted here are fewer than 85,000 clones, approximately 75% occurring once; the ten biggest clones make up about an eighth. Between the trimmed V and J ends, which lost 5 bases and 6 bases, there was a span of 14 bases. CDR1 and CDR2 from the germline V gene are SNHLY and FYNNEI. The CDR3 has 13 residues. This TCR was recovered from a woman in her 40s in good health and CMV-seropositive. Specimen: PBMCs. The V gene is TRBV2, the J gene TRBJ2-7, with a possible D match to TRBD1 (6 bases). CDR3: CASSRGSIGEQYF. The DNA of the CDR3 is TGTGCCAGCAGTAGGGGGAGCATTGGCGAGCAGTACTTC. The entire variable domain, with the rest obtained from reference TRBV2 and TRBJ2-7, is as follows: EPEVTQTPSHQVTQMGQEVILRCVPISNHLYFYWYRQILGQKVEFLVSFYNNEISEKSEIFDDQFSVERPDGSNFTLKIRSTKLEDSAMYFCASSRGSIGEQYFGPGTRLTVT.